The next 19 T cell receptor beta chains were all read from a single sample in a study of graft-versus-host responses after intestinal transplantation. The table came from immunoSEQ multiplex PCR; TCRdb's copy has only in-frame clones and leaves some out. Of some 25,000 clones in the sample, over 90% are singletons; the top ten hold approximately 0.5%. Sequences were derived from PBMCs, sampled 18 days after transplant. The receptor set was obtained from a human patient who received an intestinal transplant, so some T cells may come from the graft donor.

The chain combines TRBV5-1 with TRBJ2-3; D is ambiguous. CDR1 and CDR2 (germline): SGHRS, YFSETQ. V dropped 4 bases and J dropped 5 bases, with 14 bases sitting between them. The CDR3 contains 14 residues. In DNA, the CDR3 is TGCGCCAGCAGCCCCCAGGCCGTCGTAGATACGCAGTATTTT. Residues: CASSPQAVVDTQYF.

This sequence joins TRBV4-1 and TRBJ2-1; TRBD2 matches 8 bases. V was clipped by 4 bases and J by 4 bases; unmatched bases: 12. The CDR3 is made up of 17 amino acids. Per germline, CDR1 MGHRA and CDR2 YSYEKL. CDR3 in DNA: TGCGCCAGCAGCCCCTTTCGGGGGGGTGAAGAATACAATGAGCAGTTCTTC. Encoded protein: CASSPFRGGEEYNEQFF.

The V gene is TRBV19, the J gene TRBJ1-1; D may be TRBD1 (5 bases). The V gene lost 7 bases and the J gene lost 1 base, with 13 bases spanning the gap. Germline assignment: CDR1 LNHDA and CDR2 SQIVND (reference sequence). This CDR3 comprises 14 residues. CDR3 sequence reads: CASILQGPNTEAFF. CDR3 sequence (DNA): TGTGCCAGTATACTCCAGGGACCGAACACTGAAGCTTTCTTT. Using reference TRBV19 and TRBJ1-1 for the parts outside the CDR3, the full variable domain is DGGITQSPKYLFRKEGQNVTLSCEQNLNHDAMYWYRQDPGQGLRLIYYSQIVNDFQKGDIAEGYSVSREKKESFPLTVTSAQKNPTAFYLCASILQGPNTEAFFGQGTRLTVV.

The chain has TRBV5-1 and TRBJ2-1; 7 positions match TRBD2. CDR1 is SGHRS and CDR2 is YFSETQ in the germline V gene. The CDR3 contains 15 residues. V lost 1 base to trimming and J lost 10 bases; unmatched junction nucleotides: 11. The CDR3 nucleotides are TGCGCCAGCAGCTTGCCGGCGGGGGAGGGTGGGGAGCAGTTCTTC. Translation: CASSLPAGEGGEQFF.

V is TRBV5-1 and J is TRBJ2-3; no clear D gene. V shed 2 bases and J shed 2 bases, with 9 bases lying between them. CDR1 is SGHRS and CDR2 is YFSETQ in the germline V gene. The CDR3 runs 14 residues. The CDR3 DNA reads TGCGCCAGCAGCTTCTCCACCTACACAGATACGCAGTATTTT. Amino acids: CASSFSTYTDTQYF.

The chain recombines TRBV19 with TRBJ2-1; the match to TRBD1 covers 8 bases. The CDR3 is 12 residues long. V shed 6 bases and J 8 bases; nucleotides not matched to a gene: 3. CDR1 and CDR2 from the germline V gene are LNHDA and SQIVND (reference sequence). In DNA, the CDR3 is TGTGCCAGTAGGGACAGGGTTGATGAGCAGTTCTTC. Its protein product is CASRDRVDEQFF.

V gene TRBV5-1 combines with J gene TRBJ2-5; either TRBD1 or TRBD2 may fit D (5 bases each). There are 15 residues in the CDR3. V was pared by 1 base and J by 5 bases, with 15 bases between. Germline V gene sequence: CDR1 SGHRS, CDR2 YFSETQ. For the CDR3, the DNA is TGCGCCAGCAGCTTGTGGGGCTCCAGGGAGGAGACCCAGTACTTC. Protein sequence: CASSLWGSREETQYF.

V and J are TRBV14 and TRBJ2-2; D may be TRBD1 (5 bases). This CDR3 spans 14 amino acids. Germline assignment: CDR1 SGHDN and CDR2 FVKESK. V lost 6 bases to trimming and J lost 1 base, with 9 bases between them. CDR3 coding DNA: TGTGCCAGCAGACCTGACAGGAACACCGGGGAGCTGTTTTTT. Translated, it gives CASRPDRNTGELFF.

This clone came up once. The CDR3 nucleotides read TGTGCCAACGGTCCAGGGGCGAAGGGTCTCTATGGCTACACCTTC. Protein: CANGPGAKGLYGYTF. The chain links TRBV27 to TRBJ1-2; D may be TRBD1 (6 bases). Per germline, CDR1 MNHEY and CDR2 SMNVEV (reference sequence). V lost 10 bases and J lost 4, with 22 bases in between. The CDR3 runs 15 residues.

The count of this clone is one. The rearrangement links TRBV13 to TRBJ2-1, with TRBD2 identical over 8 bases. Germline V gene sequence: CDR1 PRHDT, CDR2 FYEKMQ (reference sequence). V lost 3 bases and J lost 0; bases outside the gene matches: 1. The length of the CDR3 is 15 residues. The CDR3 DNA reads as TGTGCCAGCAGCTTTGCGGGGGGCTCCTACAATGAGCAGTTCTTC. This gives the protein CASSFAGGSYNEQFF.

The V gene is TRBV18, the J gene TRBJ2-1; D unclear. Trimming pared 3 bases from V and 7 bases from J, leaving 10 bases between. This CDR3 is 13 amino acids long. CDR1 KGHSH and CDR2 LQKENI come from the germline V gene. This chain's CDR3 is CASSPPGANEQFF. The DNA of the CDR3 is TGTGCCAGCTCACCCCCCGGCGCGAATGAGCAGTTCTTC.

This sequence joins TRBV6-5 and TRBJ1-1; D call uncertain. Trimming removed 2 bases from V and 1 base from J, with 5 bases in between. There are 13 residues in the CDR3. CDR1 and CDR2 from the germline V gene are MNHEY and SVGAGI. CDR3 coding DNA: TGTGCCAGCAGTTACGAGAGGAACACTGAAGCTTTCTTT. Protein: CASSYERNTEAFF.

This chain uses TRBV4-1 with TRBJ2-5, with 9 bases that match TRBD2. The CDR3 is 19 residues long. Per the germline V gene, CDR1 is MGHRA and CDR2 is YSYEKL. V lost 0 bases, J lost 5 bases, and 16 bases stayed unmatched. CDR3 in DNA: TGCGCCAGCAGCCAAGATGGGCCGGGCGGGGGGGCCTTCTTGGAGACCCAGTACTTC. Its protein product is CASSQDGPGGGAFLETQYF.

The chain is built from TRBV7-9 and TRBJ1-1; 10 nucleotides agree with TRBD1. V trimming: 5 bases; J trimming: 4 bases; junction bases outside the gene matches: 4. Germline loops: CDR1 SEHNR, CDR2 FQNEAQ (reference sequence). CDR3 size: 14 residues. For the CDR3, the DNA is TGTGCCAGCAGCCGCTGGGACAGGGGCACTGAAGCTTTCTTT. The encoded protein is CASSRWDRGTEAFF.

The V call is TRBV10-2, the J call TRBJ2-7; TRBD2 might be the D (6 bases). The CDR3 sequence is 13 residues long. Germline loops: CDR1 WSHSY, CDR2 SAAADI. With 7 bases removed from V and 3 bases from J, the gap between germline ends came to 13 bases. Here the CDR3 reads CASTDWGVYEQYF. Here the CDR3 DNA reads TGCGCCAGCACTGATTGGGGGGTCTACGAGCAGTACTTC.

The V and J genes are TRBV7-8 and TRBJ2-3, with 7 bases identical to TRBD2. The CDR3 consists of 16 residues. The germline gives CDR1 SGHVS, CDR2 FQNEAQ. V dropped 5 bases and J dropped 4; count of bases not matched to a gene: 12. The CDR3 sequence is CASSRTVAGNSDTQYF. As DNA, the CDR3 is TGTGCCAGCAGCCGCACAGTAGCGGGCAATTCAGATACGCAGTATTTT.

The rearrangement links TRBV19 to TRBJ1-3; tentatively, D is TRBD1 (6 bases). Germline-derived CDR1 and CDR2 are LNHDA and SQIVND (reference sequence). Between the trimmed V and J ends, which lost 4 bases and 2 bases, there was a span of 9 bases. The CDR3 is 14 residues long. The CDR3 protein is CASSTQGTGNTIYF. DNA for the CDR3: TGTGCCAGTAGTACCCAGGGGACTGGAAACACCATATATTTT.

The J gene is TRBJ2-1, the V gene TRBV15, with D perhaps given as TRBD1 or TRBD2 (6 bases each). The CDR3 has 17 amino acids. The germline V gene has CDR1 LNHNV and CDR2 YYDKDF (reference sequence). The ends were cut back, 0 bases at V and 5 bases at J, with 17 bases in the middle. CDR3 sequence (DNA): TGTGCCACCAGCAGAGACAGAGCCAACCGGGGGCACAATGAGCAGTTCTTC. Its protein product is CATSRDRANRGHNEQFF.

This clone was seen just once. The rearrangement uses TRBV5-6 and TRBJ1-5; D may be TRBD1 (5 bases). V was trimmed by 1 base and J by 5 bases, leaving 10 bases between them. The CDR3 loop spans 14 amino acids. Germline CDR1 is SGHDT and CDR2 is YYEEEE. Written as DNA, the CDR3 is TGTGCCAGCAGCTTGAGGGACGATTATCAGCCCCAGCATTTT. This encodes CASSLRDDYQPQHF. The full variable domain, with the rest looked up from reference TRBV5-6 and TRBJ1-5, is DAGVTQSPTHLIKTRGQQVTLRCSPKSGHDTVSWYQQALGQGPQFIFQYYEEEERQRGNFPDRFSGHQFPNYSSELNVNALLLGDSALYLCASSLRDDYQPQHFGDGTRLSIL.